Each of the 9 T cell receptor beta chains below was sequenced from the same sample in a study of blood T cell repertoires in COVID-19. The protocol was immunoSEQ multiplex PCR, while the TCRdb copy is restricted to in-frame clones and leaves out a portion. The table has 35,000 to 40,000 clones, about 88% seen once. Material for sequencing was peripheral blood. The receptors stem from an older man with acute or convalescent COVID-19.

The CDR3 DNA reads TGTGCCAGCAGCGTAGCTGACAGGGTCGGGTATGGCTACACCTTC. Its protein product is CASSVADRVGYGYTF. This rearrangement joins TRBV9 to TRBJ1-2; 7 nucleotides line up with TRBD1. The CDR3 consists of 15 residues. V dropped 0 bases and J dropped 5; count of bases not matched to a gene: 7. CDR1 is SGDLS, CDR2 YYNGEE, per germline.

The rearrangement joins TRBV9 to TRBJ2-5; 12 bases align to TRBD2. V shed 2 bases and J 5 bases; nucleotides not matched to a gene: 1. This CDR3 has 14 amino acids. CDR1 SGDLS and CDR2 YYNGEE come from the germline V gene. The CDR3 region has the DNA TGTGCCAGCAGCGTGACTAGCGGGAGTGAGACCCAGTACTTC. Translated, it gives CASSVTSGSETQYF.

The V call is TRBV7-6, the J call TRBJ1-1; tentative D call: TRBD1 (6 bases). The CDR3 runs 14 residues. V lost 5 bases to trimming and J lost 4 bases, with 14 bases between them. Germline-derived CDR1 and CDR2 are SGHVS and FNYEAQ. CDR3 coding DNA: TGTGCCAGCAGCGCACAGGGCGGGGGCACTGAAGCTTTCTTT. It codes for CASSAQGGGTEAFF. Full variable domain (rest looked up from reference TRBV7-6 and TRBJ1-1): GAGVSQSPRYKVTKRGQDVALRCDPISGHVSLYWYRQALGQGPEFLTYFNYEAQQDKSGLPNDRFSAERPEGSISTLTIQRTEQRDSAMYRCASSAQGGGTEAFFGQGTRLTVV.

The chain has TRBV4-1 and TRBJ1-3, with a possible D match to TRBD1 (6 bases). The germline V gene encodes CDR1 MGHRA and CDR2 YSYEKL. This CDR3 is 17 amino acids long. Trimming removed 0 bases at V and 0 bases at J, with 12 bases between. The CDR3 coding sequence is TGCGCCAGCAGCCAAGATAGGGGACACCTCTCTGGAAACACCATATATTTT. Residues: CASSQDRGHLSGNTIYF.

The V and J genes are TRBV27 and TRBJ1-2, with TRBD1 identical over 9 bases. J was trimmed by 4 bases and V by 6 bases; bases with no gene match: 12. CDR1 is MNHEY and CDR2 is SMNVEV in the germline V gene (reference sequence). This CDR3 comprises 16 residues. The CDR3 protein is CASSQTRTGDGYGYTF. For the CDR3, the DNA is TGTGCCAGCAGCCAAACAAGGACAGGGGATGGCTATGGCTACACCTTC.

The CDR3 nucleotides are TGTGCCAGCAGTTACACAGAGACAGGAGAGCAGTTCTTC. Protein: CASSYTETGEQFF. The chain has TRBV6-6 and TRBJ2-1; possibly TRBD1 for D (6 bases). V was trimmed by 2 bases and J by 10 bases, leaving 12 bases between them. The CDR3 is 13 amino acids. Germline CDR1 and CDR2: MNHNY and SVGAGI (reference sequence).

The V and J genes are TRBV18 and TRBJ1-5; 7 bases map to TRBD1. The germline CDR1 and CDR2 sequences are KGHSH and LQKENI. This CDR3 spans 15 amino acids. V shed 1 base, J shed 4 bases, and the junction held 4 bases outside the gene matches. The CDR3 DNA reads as TGTGCCAGCTCACCACGACAGGGTGGGAATCAGCCCCAGCATTTT. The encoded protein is CASSPRQGGNQPQHF.

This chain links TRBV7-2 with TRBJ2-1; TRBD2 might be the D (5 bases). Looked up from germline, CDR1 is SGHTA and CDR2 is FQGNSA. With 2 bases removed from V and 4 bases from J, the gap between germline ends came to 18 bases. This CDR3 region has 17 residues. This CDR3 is CASSLRERPGGYNEQFF. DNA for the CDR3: TGTGCCAGCAGCTTAAGGGAACGTCCTGGAGGATACAATGAGCAGTTCTTC.

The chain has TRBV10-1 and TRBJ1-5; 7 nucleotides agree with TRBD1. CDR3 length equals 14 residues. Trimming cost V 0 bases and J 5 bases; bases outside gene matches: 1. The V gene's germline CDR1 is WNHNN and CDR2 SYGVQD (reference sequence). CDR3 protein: CASSESQGDQPQHF. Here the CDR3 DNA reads TGCGCCAGCAGTGAGTCTCAGGGGGATCAGCCCCAGCATTTT.